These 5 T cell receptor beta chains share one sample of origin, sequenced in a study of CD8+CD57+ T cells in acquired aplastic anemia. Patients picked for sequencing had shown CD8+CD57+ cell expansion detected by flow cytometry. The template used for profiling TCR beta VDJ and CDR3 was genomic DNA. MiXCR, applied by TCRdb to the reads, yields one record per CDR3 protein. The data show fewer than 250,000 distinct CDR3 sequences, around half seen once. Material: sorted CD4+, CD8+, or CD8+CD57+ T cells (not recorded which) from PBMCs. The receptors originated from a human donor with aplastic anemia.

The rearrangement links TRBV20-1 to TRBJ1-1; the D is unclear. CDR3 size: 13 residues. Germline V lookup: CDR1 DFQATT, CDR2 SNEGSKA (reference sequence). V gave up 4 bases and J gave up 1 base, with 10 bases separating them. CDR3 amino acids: CSAKGPKNTEAFF. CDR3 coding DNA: TGCAGTGCTAAAGGACCCAAGAACACTGAAGCTTTCTTT.

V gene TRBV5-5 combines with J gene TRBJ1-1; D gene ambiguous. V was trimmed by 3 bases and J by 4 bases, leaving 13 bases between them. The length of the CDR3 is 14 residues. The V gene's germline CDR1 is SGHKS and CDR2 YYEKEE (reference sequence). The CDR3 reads CASSYWTTGTEAFF. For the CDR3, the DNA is TGTGCCAGCAGCTACTGGACGACGGGCACTGAAGCTTTCTTT. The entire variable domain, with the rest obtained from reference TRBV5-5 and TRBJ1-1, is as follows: DAGVTQSPTHLIKTRGQQVTLRCSPISGHKSVSWYQQVLGQGPQFIFQYYEKEERGRGNFPDRFSARQFPNYSSELNVNALLLGDSALYLCASSYWTTGTEAFFGQGTRLTVV.

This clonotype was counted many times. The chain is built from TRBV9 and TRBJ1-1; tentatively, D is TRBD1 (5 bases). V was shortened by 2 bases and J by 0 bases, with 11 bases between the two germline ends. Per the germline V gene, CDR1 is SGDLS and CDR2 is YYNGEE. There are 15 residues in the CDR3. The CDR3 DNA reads TGTGCCAGCAGCGTTGGATCAGGGATGAACACTGAAGCTTTCTTT. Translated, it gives CASSVGSGMNTEAFF.

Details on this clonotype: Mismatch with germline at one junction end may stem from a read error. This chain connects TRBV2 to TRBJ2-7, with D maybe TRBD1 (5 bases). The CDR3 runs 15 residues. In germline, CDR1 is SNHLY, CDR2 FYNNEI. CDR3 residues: CASSESGPRSYEQYF. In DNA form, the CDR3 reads TGCGCCAGCAGTGAGTCAGGGCCCAGGTCCTACGAGCAGTACTTC.

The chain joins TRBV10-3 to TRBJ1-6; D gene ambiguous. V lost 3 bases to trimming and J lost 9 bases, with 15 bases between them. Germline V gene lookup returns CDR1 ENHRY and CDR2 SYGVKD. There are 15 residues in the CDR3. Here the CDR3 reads CAISDGVGVGSPLHF. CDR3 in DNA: TGTGCCATCAGTGACGGTGTCGGGGTTGGTTCACCCCTCCACTTT.